These T cell receptor beta chains were read from a single sample in a study of T cells after yellow fever vaccination. One entry per CDR3 protein, called by TCRdb with MiXCR from the 5' RACE reads. The sample yields 300,000 to 350,000 distinct CDR3 sequences, around 4.1% seen once. The source material was PBMCs, sampled 5 days after the yellow fever booster vaccination. These receptors were obtained from a man aged 18 to 35 who received the YFV17D yellow fever vaccine. CDR3s include the opening cysteine and the closing phenylalanine or tryptophan. The D gene is left open where the match is weak. Expanded clones get a size class; other rows say once, few or many, or leave the size out.

clone size: many; J gene: TRBJ2-2; V gene: TRBV27; D gene: -; CDR3 protein: CASSYGTGGELFF; CDR3 DNA: TGTGCCAGCAGCTATGGGACCGGCGGGGAGCTGTTTTTT
clone size: few; J gene: TRBJ2-7; V gene: TRBV5-5; D gene: -; CDR3 protein: CASSFRDEQYF; CDR3 DNA: TGTGCCAGCAGCTTTAGGGACGAGCAGTACTTC
clone size: many; J gene: TRBJ2-5; V gene: TRBV5-4; D gene: TRBD1; CDR3 protein: CASSLQGAQETQYF; CDR3 DNA: TGTGCCAGCAGCTTACAGGGGGCCCAAGAGACCCAGTACTTC
clone size: -; J gene: TRBJ2-7; V gene: TRBV29-1; D gene: TRBD2; CDR3 protein: CSVEDLRGGTYEQYF; CDR3 DNA: TGCAGCGTTGAAGATCTGCGGGGGGGAACCTACGAGCAGTACTTC
clone size: many; J gene: TRBJ1-6; V gene: TRBV4-3; D gene: -; CDR3 protein: CASSQERTANSPLHF; CDR3 DNA: TGCGCCAGCAGCCAAGAAAGGACAGCAAATTCACCCCTCCACTTT
clone size: few; J gene: TRBJ2-3; V gene: TRBV7-9; D gene: -; CDR3 protein: CASSLVRGRGDTQYF; CDR3 DNA: TGTGCCAGCAGCCTTGTAAGGGGAAGGGGAGATACGCAGTATTTT
clone size: -; J gene: TRBJ2-2; V gene: TRBV4-3; D gene: -; CDR3 protein: CASSQDAGFRELFF; CDR3 DNA: TGCGCCAGCAGCCAAGATGCGGGATTCAGGGAGCTGTTTTTT
clone size: many; J gene: TRBJ2-7; V gene: TRBV7-2; D gene: -; CDR3 protein: CASSLARVEQYF; CDR3 DNA: TGTGCCAGCAGCCTCGCTCGGGTCGAGCAGTACTTC
clone size: many; J gene: TRBJ1-4; V gene: TRBV28; D gene: -; CDR3 protein: CASSPRDIGLFF; CDR3 DNA: TGTGCCAGCAGTCCCCGGGACATCGGACTGTTTTTT
clone size: few; J gene: TRBJ2-3; V gene: TRBV4-3; D gene: TRBD2; CDR3 protein: CASSPNLPGLAGGPRDTQYF; CDR3 DNA: TGCGCCAGCAGCCCGAACCTACCGGGACTAGCGGGGGGGCCGAGAGATACGCAGTATTTT
clone size: many; J gene: TRBJ1-2; V gene: TRBV24-1; D gene: TRBD1; CDR3 protein: CATSVHRGRSFYGYTF; CDR3 DNA: TGTGCCACCAGTGTCCACAGGGGGCGAAGCTTCTATGGCTACACCTTC
clone size: few; J gene: TRBJ2-7; V gene: TRBV5-1; D gene: TRBD2; CDR3 protein: CASSLTGTSGYYEQYF; CDR3 DNA: TGCGCCAGCAGCTTGACCGGGACTAGCGGTTACTACGAGCAGTACTTC
clone size: few; J gene: TRBJ2-3; V gene: TRBV5-6; D gene: TRBD2; CDR3 protein: CASSLTASGGTDTQYF; CDR3 DNA: TGTGCCAGCAGCTTGACTGCTAGCGGGGGCACAGATACGCAGTATTTT
clone size: few; J gene: TRBJ1-2; V gene: TRBV6-4; D gene: -; CDR3 protein: CASSDSVGTGGGYTF; CDR3 DNA: TGTGCCAGCAGTGACAGTGTGGGGACGGGGGGCGGCTACACCTTC
clone size: -; J gene: TRBJ2-1; V gene: TRBV9; D gene: TRBD2; CDR3 protein: CASTDSGGWQFF; CDR3 DNA: TGTGCCAGCACGGATAGCGGGGGTTGGCAGTTCTTC
clone size: -; J gene: TRBJ1-5; V gene: TRBV7-9; D gene: -; CDR3 protein: CASSLASRGPQHF; CDR3 DNA: TGTGCCAGCAGCTTAGCGTCGCGTGGGCCCCAGCATTTT
clone size: many; J gene: TRBJ2-7; V gene: TRBV4-1; D gene: -; CDR3 protein: CASSQVQAAYEQYF; CDR3 DNA: TGCGCCAGCAGCCAAGTTCAGGCCGCCTACGAGCAGTACTTC
clone size: few; J gene: TRBJ2-1; V gene: TRBV20-1; D gene: -; CDR3 protein: CSASLRLKYNEQFF; CDR3 DNA: TGCAGTGCTAGTCTTCGTCTTAAGTACAATGAGCAGTTCTTC
clone size: -; J gene: TRBJ1-5; V gene: TRBV19; D gene: -; CDR3 protein: CASTEEYRNQPQHF; CDR3 DNA: TGTGCCAGTACCGAGGAATACAGGAATCAGCCCCAGCATTTT
clone size: many; J gene: TRBJ2-3; V gene: TRBV6-5; D gene: TRBD1; CDR3 protein: CASRRTGADTQYF; CDR3 DNA: TGTGCCAGCAGACGGACAGGAGCAGATACGCAGTATTTT
clone size: many; J gene: TRBJ1-6; V gene: TRBV5-1; D gene: TRBD1; CDR3 protein: CASSFTGGGGAGNSPLHF; CDR3 DNA: TGCGCCAGCAGCTTTACCGGTGGAGGGGGCGCGGGGAATTCACCCCTCCACTTT
clone size: many; J gene: TRBJ2-1; V gene: TRBV5-1; D gene: TRBD1; CDR3 protein: CASSALDRGFGEQFF; CDR3 DNA: TGCGCCAGCAGCGCCCTAGACAGGGGATTCGGTGAGCAGTTCTTC
clone size: few; J gene: TRBJ2-1; V gene: TRBV6-1; D gene: -; CDR3 protein: CASSAEGGWDEQFF; CDR3 DNA: TGTGCCAGCAGCGCCGAGGGGGGCTGGGATGAGCAGTTCTTC
clone size: few; J gene: TRBJ2-3; V gene: TRBV5-1; D gene: -; CDR3 protein: CASSLSPGSTDTQYF; CDR3 DNA: TGCGCCAGCAGCTTGTCCCCGGGTAGCACAGATACGCAGTATTTT
clone size: many; J gene: TRBJ2-4; V gene: TRBV4-3; D gene: -; CDR3 protein: CASSQDNGAGNIQYF; CDR3 DNA: TGCGCCAGCAGCCAAGATAACGGGGCGGGAAACATTCAGTACTTC
clone size: many; J gene: TRBJ2-2; V gene: TRBV7-9; D gene: -; CDR3 protein: CASSLRSGSTGELFF; CDR3 DNA: TGTGCCAGCAGCTTACGTTCAGGGAGCACCGGGGAGCTGTTTTTT
clone size: few; J gene: TRBJ2-1; V gene: TRBV20-1; D gene: TRBD2; CDR3 protein: CSARDLAGGIGPHNEQFF; CDR3 DNA: TGCAGTGCTAGAGATCTAGCGGGGGGGATAGGTCCCCACAATGAGCAGTTCTTC
clone size: -; J gene: TRBJ2-1; V gene: TRBV18; D gene: -; CDR3 protein: CASSLYNNEQFF; CDR3 DNA: TGTGCCAGCTCATTGTACAACAATGAGCAGTTCTTC
clone size: many; J gene: TRBJ2-2; V gene: TRBV18; D gene: -; CDR3 protein: CASSPPGAAGELFF; CDR3 DNA: TGTGCCAGCTCACCACCGGGGGCCGCCGGGGAGCTGTTTTTT
clone size: few; J gene: TRBJ2-5; V gene: TRBV4-2; D gene: -; CDR3 protein: CASSQDSGSYPLYF; CDR3 DNA: TGTGCCAGCAGCCAAGATTCGGGCTCCTACCCCCTATACTTC
clone size: -; J gene: TRBJ1-4; V gene: TRBV7-9; D gene: -; CDR3 protein: CASSLPQRGLGKLFF; CDR3 DNA: TGTGCCAGCAGCCTGCCGCAGCGGGGACTGGGAAAACTGTTTTTT
clone size: many; J gene: TRBJ2-2; V gene: TRBV9; D gene: TRBD2; CDR3 protein: CASSVDIKRGFTGELFF; CDR3 DNA: TGTGCCAGCAGCGTAGACATTAAGCGGGGGTTCACCGGGGAGCTGTTTTTT
clone size: -; J gene: TRBJ1-5; V gene: TRBV5-5; D gene: -; CDR3 protein: CASSLNYNQPQHF; CDR3 DNA: TGTGCCAGCAGCTTAAACTACAATCAGCCCCAGCATTTT
clone size: -; J gene: TRBJ2-7; V gene: TRBV5-6; D gene: TRBD1; CDR3 protein: CASSAGQGFKQYF; CDR3 DNA: TGTGCCAGCAGCGCGGGACAGGGCTTTAAGCAGTACTTC
clone size: few; J gene: TRBJ1-5; V gene: TRBV3-1; D gene: -; CDR3 protein: CASSQYGNQPQHF; CDR3 DNA: TGTGCCAGCAGCCAATACGGGAATCAGCCCCAGCATTTT
clone size: few; J gene: TRBJ2-7; V gene: TRBV6-5; D gene: TRBD1; CDR3 protein: CASSYADRAGEQYF; CDR3 DNA: TGTGCCAGCAGTTACGCGGACAGGGCGGGCGAGCAGTACTTC
clone size: many; J gene: TRBJ2-3; V gene: TRBV7-2; D gene: -; CDR3 protein: CASSELDPTDTQYF; CDR3 DNA: TGTGCCAGCAGCGAGCTTGACCCCACAGATACGCAGTATTTT
clone size: few; J gene: TRBJ2-7; V gene: TRBV14; D gene: -; CDR3 protein: CASSPIPPYEQYF; CDR3 DNA: TGTGCCAGCAGCCCAATCCCCCCGTACGAGCAGTACTTC